Listed below are T cell receptor beta chains from one sample, sequenced in a study of regulatory T cells in long-lasting Graves disease. TCRdb passed the multiplex PCR reads through MiXCR, listing each CDR3 protein once. The table lists roughly 360,000 distinct CDR3 sequences, approximately 23% of them singletons. The starting material was peripheral blood mononuclear cells (PBMCs), obtained when the disease was refractory, from a patient treated with antithyroid drugs. The receptors here all came from a woman aged 40 to 50 with Graves disease. Both conserved end residues are part of each CDR3. A D gene is named only where the DNA matches it firmly. A row's size may be missing; if present it is once, few, many or a size class.

clone size: few; V gene: TRBV7-2; D gene: NA; J gene: TRBJ2-7; CDR3 DNA: TGTGCCAGCAGCTTAGCAGCAGCCGTACCGTACGAGCAGTACTTC; CDR3 protein: CASSLAAAVPYEQYF
clone size: many; V gene: TRBV6-1; D gene: NA; J gene: TRBJ1-5; CDR3 DNA: TGTGCCAGCGATCGTACAGGGAGGAACCAGCCCCAGCATTTT; CDR3 protein: CASDRTGRNQPQHF
clone size: few; V gene: TRBV2; D gene: TRBD2; J gene: TRBJ2-2; CDR3 DNA: TGTGCCAGCAGTGGACTAGCGGGAGTAGGGACCGGGGAGCTGTTTTTT; CDR3 protein: CASSGLAGVGTGELFF
clone size: few; V gene: TRBV7-9; D gene: TRBD2; J gene: TRBJ2-7; CDR3 DNA: TGTGCCAACGAAGCGGGAGACTCCTACGAGCAGTACTTC; CDR3 protein: CANEAGDSYEQYF
clone size: few; V gene: TRBV4-1; D gene: NA; J gene: TRBJ1-1; CDR3 DNA: TGCGCCAGCAGCGCCTCGGTCAGATCGAACACTGAAGCTTTCTTT; CDR3 protein: CASSASVRSNTEAFF
clone size: many; V gene: TRBV6-2/TRBV6-3; D gene: NA; J gene: TRBJ1-5; CDR3 DNA: TGTGCCAGCAGTTACTCTCCCCCCCGACAGAATGAGGCTCAGCCCCAGCATTTT; CDR3 protein: CASSYSPPRQNEAQPQHF
clone size: many; V gene: TRBV6-2/TRBV6-3; D gene: TRBD2; J gene: TRBJ2-5; CDR3 DNA: TGTGCCAGCAGTTATATCGGAGGTCTAGCGGGGTACCAAGAGACCCAGTACTTC; CDR3 protein: CASSYIGGLAGYQETQYF
clone size: NA; V gene: TRBV11-3; D gene: NA; J gene: TRBJ2-5; CDR3 DNA: TGTGCCGGCAGCCGTTTTTATAGCGGAGGAAGGCAAGAGACCCAGTACTTC; CDR3 protein: CAGSRFYSGGRQETQYF
clone size: NA; V gene: TRBV20-1; D gene: NA; J gene: TRBJ2-7; CDR3 DNA: TGCAGTGCTAGTAAAATTGACACCTCCTACGAGCAGTACTTC; CDR3 protein: CSASKIDTSYEQYF
clone size: few; V gene: TRBV20-1; D gene: NA; J gene: TRBJ2-7; CDR3 DNA: TGCAGTGTCCCCCGAGGGGCCAGCTCCTACGAGCAGTACTTC; CDR3 protein: CSVPRGASSYEQYF
clone size: few; V gene: TRBV30; D gene: TRBD1; J gene: TRBJ2-7; CDR3 DNA: TGTGCCTGGAGAAACAGGGGGGCCTACGAGCAGTACTTC; CDR3 protein: CAWRNRGAYEQYF
clone size: many; V gene: TRBV28; D gene: NA; J gene: TRBJ2-7; CDR3 DNA: TGTGCCAGCAGCCGAGTGGGGCCCTACGAGCAGTACTTC; CDR3 protein: CASSRVGPYEQYF
clone size: few; V gene: TRBV11-2; D gene: NA; J gene: TRBJ2-7; CDR3 DNA: TGTGCCAGCAGCTTAGGGGAGTACGAGCAGTACTTC; CDR3 protein: CASSLGEYEQYF
clone size: many; V gene: TRBV7-9; D gene: NA; J gene: TRBJ1-1; CDR3 DNA: TGTGCCAGCAGCTTCCCGGGAGAAGCTTTCTTT; CDR3 protein: CASSFPGEAFF
clone size: many; V gene: TRBV28; D gene: NA; J gene: TRBJ2-1; CDR3 DNA: TGTGCCAGCAGTTCTGATGAGCAGTTCTTC; CDR3 protein: CASSSDEQFF
clone size: NA; V gene: TRBV29-1; D gene: TRBD1; J gene: TRBJ2-2; CDR3 DNA: TGCAGCGTGACAGGGGGCAGGGCCAACACCGGGGAGCTGTTTTTT; CDR3 protein: CSVTGGRANTGELFF
clone size: many; V gene: TRBV3-1; D gene: NA; J gene: TRBJ2-5; CDR3 DNA: TGTGCCAGCAGCCAAGATACCAGGGGAAGGGAGACCCAGTACTTC; CDR3 protein: CASSQDTRGRETQYF
clone size: many; V gene: TRBV5-1; D gene: TRBD1; J gene: TRBJ1-1; CDR3 DNA: TGCGCCACCCGACAGGGGGTGATTGACACTGAAGCTTTCTTT; CDR3 protein: CATRQGVIDTEAFF
clone size: NA; V gene: TRBV7-9; D gene: NA; J gene: TRBJ2-7; CDR3 DNA: TGTGCCAGCAGCACCTGGACCGGTGTTGAAGTCTACGAGCAGTACTTC; CDR3 protein: CASSTWTGVEVYEQYF
clone size: NA; V gene: TRBV6-1; D gene: NA; J gene: TRBJ1-3; CDR3 DNA: TGTGCCAGCAGACGGGGGGAAGGAAACACCATATATTTT; CDR3 protein: CASRRGEGNTIYF
clone size: few; V gene: TRBV27; D gene: TRBD1; J gene: TRBJ1-1; CDR3 DNA: TGTGCCAGCAGTTCCGCGCGGACAGGGCGGGCCACTGAAGCTTTCTTT; CDR3 protein: CASSSARTGRATEAFF
clone size: NA; V gene: TRBV5-1; D gene: NA; J gene: TRBJ2-1; CDR3 DNA: TGCGCCAGCAGCTTTCTAGCGAAGACCCTCGTTCACAATGAGCAGTTCTTC; CDR3 protein: CASSFLAKTLVHNEQFF
clone size: once; V gene: TRBV5-1; D gene: NA; J gene: TRBJ2-3; CDR3 DNA: TGCGCCAGCAGCTTGGACAGGTACACAGATACGCAGTATTTT; CDR3 protein: CASSLDRYTDTQYF
clone size: many; V gene: TRBV10-3; D gene: TRBD1; J gene: TRBJ1-2; CDR3 DNA: TGTGCCATCAGTCCGACAGGGGGAGCATCCAACTATGGCTACACCTTC; CDR3 protein: CAISPTGGASNYGYTF
clone size: many; V gene: TRBV28; D gene: NA; J gene: TRBJ2-7; CDR3 DNA: TGTGCCAGCAGTCTGAGGGGCGAGCAGTACTTC; CDR3 protein: CASSLRGEQYF
clone size: many; V gene: TRBV19; D gene: TRBD2; J gene: TRBJ2-7; CDR3 DNA: TGTGCCAGTAGTCCAGCCGGGACTACCACCCCATCCTACGAGCAGTACTTC; CDR3 protein: CASSPAGTTTPSYEQYF
clone size: NA; V gene: TRBV27; D gene: NA; J gene: TRBJ1-5; CDR3 DNA: TGTGCCAGCAGTTTGGCTAGCAATCAGCCCCAGCAGTTT; CDR3 protein: CASSLASNQPQQF
clone size: many; V gene: TRBV20-1; D gene: NA; J gene: TRBJ2-5; CDR3 DNA: TGCAGTGCTCCCGGGCTAGACCAAGAGACCCAGTACTTC; CDR3 protein: CSAPGLDQETQYF
clone size: NA; V gene: TRBV19; D gene: TRBD2; J gene: TRBJ2-5; CDR3 DNA: TGTGCCAGTAGTACCTTACTAGCGGGAGGGAGCCGAGAGACCCAGTACTTC; CDR3 protein: CASSTLLAGGSRETQYF
clone size: NA; V gene: TRBV7-9; D gene: NA; J gene: TRBJ2-7; CDR3 DNA: TGTGCCAGCAGCGTCGAACAGGGTGTCGGGTACGAGCAGTACTTC; CDR3 protein: CASSVEQGVGYEQYF
clone size: many; V gene: TRBV12-3/TRBV12-4; D gene: TRBD1; J gene: TRBJ2-7; CDR3 DNA: TGTGCCAGCAGAGGGACAGCCTACGAGCAGTACTTC; CDR3 protein: CASRGTAYEQYF
clone size: many; V gene: TRBV28; D gene: NA; J gene: TRBJ1-5; CDR3 DNA: TGTGCCAGCACCACGGACAGCTTCAATCAGCCCCAGCATTTT; CDR3 protein: CASTTDSFNQPQHF
clone size: many; V gene: TRBV11-2; D gene: NA; J gene: TRBJ2-7; CDR3 DNA: TGTGCCAGCAGCCTTGATTGGCGGGGGCTTTACGAGCAGTACTTC; CDR3 protein: CASSLDWRGLYEQYF
clone size: NA; V gene: TRBV6-1; D gene: NA; J gene: TRBJ2-2; CDR3 DNA: TGTGCCAGCAAAAGGACAGCGAACACCGGGGAGCTGTTTTTT; CDR3 protein: CASKRTANTGELFF
clone size: NA; V gene: TRBV12-3/TRBV12-4; D gene: NA; J gene: TRBJ2-5; CDR3 DNA: TGTGCCAGCAGTCCGGATAATTCTCAAGAGACCCAGTACTTC; CDR3 protein: CASSPDNSQETQYF
clone size: NA; V gene: TRBV11-3; D gene: NA; J gene: TRBJ2-2; CDR3 DNA: TGTGCCAGCAGCTTAGATCCGGCGGGTGCGAACACCGGGGAGCTGTTTTTT; CDR3 protein: CASSLDPAGANTGELFF
clone size: NA; V gene: TRBV4-1; D gene: NA; J gene: TRBJ2-7; CDR3 DNA: TGCGCCAGCAGCCAAACTAGCCTCTCCTACGAGCAGTACTTC; CDR3 protein: CASSQTSLSYEQYF
clone size: many; V gene: TRBV6-1; D gene: TRBD2; J gene: TRBJ2-2; CDR3 DNA: TGTGCCAGCAGTGCCGAACTAGCGAGATTAAACACCGGGGAGCTGTTTTTT; CDR3 protein: CASSAELARLNTGELFF
clone size: NA; V gene: TRBV10-2; D gene: NA; J gene: TRBJ2-6; CDR3 DNA: TGCGCCAGCAGTGAGAACTTACCCCCTGGGGCCAACGTCCTGACTTTC; CDR3 protein: CASSENLPPGANVLTF
clone size: many; V gene: TRBV7-3; D gene: NA; J gene: TRBJ2-2; CDR3 DNA: TGTGCCAGCAGCGCCAACAACCCCACCGGGGAGCTGTTTTTT; CDR3 protein: CASSANNPTGELFF
clone size: few; V gene: TRBV6-1; D gene: TRBD2; J gene: TRBJ2-7; CDR3 DNA: TGTGCCAGCAGTACTCGGACTAGCGGGAGAGGAGAGCAGTACTTC; CDR3 protein: CASSTRTSGRGEQYF
clone size: few; V gene: TRBV7-3; D gene: NA; J gene: TRBJ2-2; CDR3 DNA: TGTGCCAGCAGCCCCGAGTTCCTAAGGATAGATGTCGGGGAGCTGTTTTTT; CDR3 protein: CASSPEFLRIDVGELFF
clone size: once; V gene: TRBV4-1; D gene: NA; J gene: TRBJ1-2; CDR3 DNA: TGCGCCAGCAGCATCCACGCTTCGTTCAGGGGCGACTATGGCTACACCTTC; CDR3 protein: CASSIHASFRGDYGYTF
clone size: few; V gene: TRBV7-3; D gene: TRBD1; J gene: TRBJ1-1; CDR3 DNA: TGTGCCAGCAGCCCTCAGGGGGGTAAGAGGACTGAAGCTTTCTTT; CDR3 protein: CASSPQGGKRTEAFF
clone size: few; V gene: TRBV20-1; D gene: TRBD1; J gene: TRBJ2-7; CDR3 DNA: TGCAGTGCTAGAGATGGAAGGACAGGGGGGACCTCCTACGAGCAGTACTTC; CDR3 protein: CSARDGRTGGTSYEQYF
clone size: few; V gene: TRBV7-2; D gene: TRBD1; J gene: TRBJ2-5; CDR3 DNA: TGTGCCAGCAGCTTCGGCGACAGGGTAGGAGAGACCCAGTACTTC; CDR3 protein: CASSFGDRVGETQYF
clone size: NA; V gene: TRBV7-9; D gene: NA; J gene: TRBJ1-2; CDR3 DNA: TGTGCCAGCAGCTTAGTTCCTCAGCCCGCTAACTATGGCTACACCTTC; CDR3 protein: CASSLVPQPANYGYTF
clone size: many; V gene: TRBV2; D gene: NA; J gene: TRBJ2-5; CDR3 DNA: TGTGCCAGCAGTGATGAGGGGTCCCAAGAGACCCAGTACTTC; CDR3 protein: CASSDEGSQETQYF
clone size: NA; V gene: TRBV5-4; D gene: TRBD1; J gene: TRBJ2-7; CDR3 DNA: TGTGCCAGCAGCACCGGACAGGGGGCCGGCTACGAGCAGTACTTC; CDR3 protein: CASSTGQGAGYEQYF
clone size: many; V gene: TRBV24-1; D gene: NA; J gene: TRBJ2-5; CDR3 DNA: TGTGCCACCAGTGATAGGGAGACCCAGTACTTC; CDR3 protein: CATSDRETQYF
clone size: NA; V gene: TRBV10-3; D gene: TRBD2; J gene: TRBJ2-7; CDR3 DNA: TGTGCCATTTCCCCCACCGGGACTACTACGGGAGAGCAGTACTTC; CDR3 protein: CAISPTGTTTGEQYF
clone size: many; V gene: TRBV7-2; D gene: NA; J gene: TRBJ2-5; CDR3 DNA: TGTGCCAGCAGCCAACGCCGGGACCCTAGGGAGACCCAGTACTTC; CDR3 protein: CASSQRRDPRETQYF
clone size: few; V gene: TRBV20-1; D gene: NA; J gene: TRBJ1-5; CDR3 DNA: TGCAGTGCTATAGCAAATCCTGCCCCCGGTTGGAGCAATCAGCCCCAGCATTTT; CDR3 protein: CSAIANPAPGWSNQPQHF
clone size: NA; V gene: TRBV20-1; D gene: NA; J gene: TRBJ2-2; CDR3 DNA: TGCAGTGCTAGAGACCGGGGGCCGAACACCGGGGAGCTGTTTTTT; CDR3 protein: CSARDRGPNTGELFF
clone size: NA; V gene: TRBV7-2; D gene: NA; J gene: TRBJ1-1; CDR3 DNA: TGTGCCAGCAGTTCAGATTTCCAGGGAGGCACTGAAGCTTTCTTT; CDR3 protein: CASSSDFQGGTEAFF
clone size: few; V gene: TRBV5-1; D gene: NA; J gene: TRBJ1-1; CDR3 DNA: TGCGCCAGCAGCTTTTACACGGCAGGACCTTTGAACACTGAAGCTTTCTTT; CDR3 protein: CASSFYTAGPLNTEAFF
clone size: NA; V gene: TRBV11-2; D gene: NA; J gene: TRBJ2-1; CDR3 DNA: TGTGCCACGACCGGTCTGGGGCGATCCTACAATGAGCAGTTCTTC; CDR3 protein: CATTGLGRSYNEQFF